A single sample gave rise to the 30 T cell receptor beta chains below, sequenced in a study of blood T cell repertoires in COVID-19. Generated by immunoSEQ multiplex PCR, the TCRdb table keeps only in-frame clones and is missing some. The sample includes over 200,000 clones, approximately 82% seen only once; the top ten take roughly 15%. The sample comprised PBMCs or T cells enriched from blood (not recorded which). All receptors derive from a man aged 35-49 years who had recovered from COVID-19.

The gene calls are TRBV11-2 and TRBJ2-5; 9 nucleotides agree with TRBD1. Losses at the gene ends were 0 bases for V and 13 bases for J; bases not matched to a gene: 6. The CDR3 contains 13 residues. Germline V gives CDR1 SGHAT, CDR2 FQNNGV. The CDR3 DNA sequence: TGTGCCAGCAGCTTAGACCCCTTGACAGGGGGGTACTTC. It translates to CASSLDPLTGGYF.

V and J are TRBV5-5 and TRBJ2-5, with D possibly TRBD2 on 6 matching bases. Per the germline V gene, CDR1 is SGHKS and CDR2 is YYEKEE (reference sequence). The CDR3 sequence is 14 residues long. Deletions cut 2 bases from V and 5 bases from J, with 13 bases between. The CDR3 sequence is CASSFRTNPETQYF. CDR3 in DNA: TGTGCCAGCAGCTTTCGGACTAACCCGGAGACCCAGTACTTC.

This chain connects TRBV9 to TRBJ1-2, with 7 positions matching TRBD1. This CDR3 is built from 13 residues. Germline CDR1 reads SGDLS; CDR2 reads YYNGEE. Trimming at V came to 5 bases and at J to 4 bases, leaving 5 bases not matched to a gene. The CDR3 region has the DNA TGTGCCAGCAGTGCCCGGGACAGCTATGGCTACACCTTC. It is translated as CASSARDSYGYTF.

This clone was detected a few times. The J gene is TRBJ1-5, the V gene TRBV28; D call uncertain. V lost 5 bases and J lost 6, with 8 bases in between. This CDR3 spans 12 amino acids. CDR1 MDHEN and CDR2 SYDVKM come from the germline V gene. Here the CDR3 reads CASSTTAQPQHF. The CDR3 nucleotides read TGTGCCAGCAGTACAACAGCTCAGCCCCAGCATTTT.

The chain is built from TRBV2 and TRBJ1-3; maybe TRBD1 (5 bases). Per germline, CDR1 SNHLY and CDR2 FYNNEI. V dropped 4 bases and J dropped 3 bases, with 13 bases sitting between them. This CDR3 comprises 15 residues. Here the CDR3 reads CASSARDSRGNTIYF. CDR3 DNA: TGTGCCAGCAGTGCCCGCGACAGCCGTGGAAACACCATATATTTT.

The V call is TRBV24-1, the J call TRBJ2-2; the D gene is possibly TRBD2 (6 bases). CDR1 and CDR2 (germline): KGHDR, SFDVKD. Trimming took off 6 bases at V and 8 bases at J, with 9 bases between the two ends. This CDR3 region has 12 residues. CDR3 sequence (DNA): TGTGCCACCAGTAGGGAGGCGGGGGAGCTGTTTTTT. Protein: CATSREAGELFF.

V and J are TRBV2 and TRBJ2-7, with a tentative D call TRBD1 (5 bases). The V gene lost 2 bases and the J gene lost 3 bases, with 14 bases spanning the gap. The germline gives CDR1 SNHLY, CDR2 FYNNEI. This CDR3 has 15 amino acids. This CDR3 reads CASSERVAGRYEQYF. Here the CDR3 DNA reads TGTGCCAGCAGTGAAAGGGTAGCAGGGCGCTACGAGCAGTACTTC.

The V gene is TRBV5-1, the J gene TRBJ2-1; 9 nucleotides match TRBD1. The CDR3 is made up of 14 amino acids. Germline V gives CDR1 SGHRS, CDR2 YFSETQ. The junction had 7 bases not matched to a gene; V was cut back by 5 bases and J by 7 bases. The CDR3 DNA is TGCGCCAGCAGTAGACAGGGGGTGGGAAATGAGCAGTTCTTC. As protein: CASSRQGVGNEQFF.

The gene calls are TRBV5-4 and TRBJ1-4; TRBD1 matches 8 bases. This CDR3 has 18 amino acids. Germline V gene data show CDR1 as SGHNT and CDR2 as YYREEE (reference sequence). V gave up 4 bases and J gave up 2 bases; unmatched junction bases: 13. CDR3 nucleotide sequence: TGTGCCAGCAGCACTCAGGGGGCTCAAGCTTATACTAATGAAAAACTGTTTTTT. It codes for CASSTQGAQAYTNEKLFF.

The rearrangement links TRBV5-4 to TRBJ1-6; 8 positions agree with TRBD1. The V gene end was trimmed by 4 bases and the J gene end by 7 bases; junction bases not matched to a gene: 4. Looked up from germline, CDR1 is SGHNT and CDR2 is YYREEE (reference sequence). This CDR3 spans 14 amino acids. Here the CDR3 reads CASSRDRGNSPLHF. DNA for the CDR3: TGTGCCAGCAGCCGAGACAGGGGCAATTCACCCCTCCACTTT.

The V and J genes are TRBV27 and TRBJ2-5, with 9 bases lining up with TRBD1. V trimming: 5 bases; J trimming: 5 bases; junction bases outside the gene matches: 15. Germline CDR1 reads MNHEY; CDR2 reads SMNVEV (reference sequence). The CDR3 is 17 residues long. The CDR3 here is CASSPLDSDRGYETQYF. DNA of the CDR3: TGTGCCAGCAGTCCATTAGACTCGGACAGGGGTTACGAGACCCAGTACTTC.

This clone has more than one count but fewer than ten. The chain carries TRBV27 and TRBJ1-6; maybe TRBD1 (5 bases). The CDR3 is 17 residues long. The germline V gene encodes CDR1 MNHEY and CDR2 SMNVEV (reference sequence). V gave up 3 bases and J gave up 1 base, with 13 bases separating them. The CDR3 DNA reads TGTGCCAGCAGTTTGGCAGGGCCCAGGTCCTATAATTCACCCCTCCACTTT. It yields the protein CASSLAGPRSYNSPLHF.

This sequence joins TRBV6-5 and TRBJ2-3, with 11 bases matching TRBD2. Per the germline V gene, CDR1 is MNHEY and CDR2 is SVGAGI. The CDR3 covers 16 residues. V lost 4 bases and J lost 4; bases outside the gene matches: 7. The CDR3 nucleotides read TGTGCCAGCAGTTCGGCTAGCGGGAGGATTTCAGATACGCAGTATTTT. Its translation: CASSSASGRISDTQYF.

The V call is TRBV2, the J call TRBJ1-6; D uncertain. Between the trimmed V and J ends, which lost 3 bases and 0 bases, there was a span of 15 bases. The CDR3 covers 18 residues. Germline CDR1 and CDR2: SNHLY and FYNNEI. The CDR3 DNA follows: TGTGCCAGCAGTGACTACAGTTTGACTAGCTCCTATAATTCACCCCTCCACTTT. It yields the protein CASSDYSLTSSYNSPLHF. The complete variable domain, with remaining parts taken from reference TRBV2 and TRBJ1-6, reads EPEVTQTPSHQVTQMGQEVILRCVPISNHLYFYWYRQILGQKVEFLVSFYNNEISEKSEIFDDQFSVERPDGSNFTLKIRSTKLEDSAMYFCASSDYSLTSSYNSPLHFGNGTRLTVT.

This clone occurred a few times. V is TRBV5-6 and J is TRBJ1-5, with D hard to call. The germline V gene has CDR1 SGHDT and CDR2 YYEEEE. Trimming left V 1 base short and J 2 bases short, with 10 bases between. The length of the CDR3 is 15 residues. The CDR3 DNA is TGTGCCAGCAGCTTGCTGTCAGCGGGCAATCAGCCCCAGCATTTT. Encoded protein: CASSLLSAGNQPQHF.

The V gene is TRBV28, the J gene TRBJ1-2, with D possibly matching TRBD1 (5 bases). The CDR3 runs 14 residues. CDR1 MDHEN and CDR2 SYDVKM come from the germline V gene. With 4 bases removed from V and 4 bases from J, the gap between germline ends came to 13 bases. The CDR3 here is CASSSETGAYGYTF. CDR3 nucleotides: TGTGCCAGCAGTTCCGAAACAGGCGCCTATGGCTACACCTTC.

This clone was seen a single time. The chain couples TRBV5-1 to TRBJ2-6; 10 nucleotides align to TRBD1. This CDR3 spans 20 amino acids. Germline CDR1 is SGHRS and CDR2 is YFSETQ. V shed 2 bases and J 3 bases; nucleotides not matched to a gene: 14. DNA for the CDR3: TGCGCCAGCAGCTTTTCTTTAACCGGGACAGGGGCGGTTGGGGCCAACGTCCTGACTTTC. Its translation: CASSFSLTGTGAVGANVLTF.

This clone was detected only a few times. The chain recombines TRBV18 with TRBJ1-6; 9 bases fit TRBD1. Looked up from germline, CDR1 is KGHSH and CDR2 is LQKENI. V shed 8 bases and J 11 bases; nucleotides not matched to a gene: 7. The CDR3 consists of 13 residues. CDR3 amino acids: CASTGGRGAPLHF. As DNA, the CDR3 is TGTGCCAGCACAGGGGGCAGAGGGGCACCCCTCCACTTT.

This chain's CDR3 is CASKGGGLTAFF. CDR3 nucleotides: TGTGCCAGTAAGGGTGGGGGACTTACAGCTTTCTTT. V is TRBV19 and J is TRBJ1-1; maybe TRBD1 (5 bases). V shed 7 bases and J shed 10 bases, with 16 bases lying between them. Germline V gives CDR1 LNHDA, CDR2 SQIVND (reference sequence). The CDR3 runs 12 residues.

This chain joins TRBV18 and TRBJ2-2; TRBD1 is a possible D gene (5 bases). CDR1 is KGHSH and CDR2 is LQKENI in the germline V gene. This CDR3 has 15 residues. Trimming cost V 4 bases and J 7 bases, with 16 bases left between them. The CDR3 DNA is TGTGCCAGCTCACAATACAGAGACAGTTACGGGGAGCTGTTTTTT. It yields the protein CASSQYRDSYGELFF.

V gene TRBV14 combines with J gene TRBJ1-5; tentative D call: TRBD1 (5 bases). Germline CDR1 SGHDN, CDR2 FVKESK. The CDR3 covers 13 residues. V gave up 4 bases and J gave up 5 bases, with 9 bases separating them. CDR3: CASSRGEDQPQHF. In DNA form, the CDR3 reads TGTGCCAGCAGCCGGGGGGAGGATCAGCCCCAGCATTTT.

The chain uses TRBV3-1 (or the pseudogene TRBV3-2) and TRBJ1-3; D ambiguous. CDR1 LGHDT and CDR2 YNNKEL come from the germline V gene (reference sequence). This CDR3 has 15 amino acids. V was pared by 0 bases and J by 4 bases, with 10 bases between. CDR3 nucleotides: TGTGCCAGCAGCCAAGATGGTACGGGGGGAAACACCATATATTTT. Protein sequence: CASSQDGTGGNTIYF.

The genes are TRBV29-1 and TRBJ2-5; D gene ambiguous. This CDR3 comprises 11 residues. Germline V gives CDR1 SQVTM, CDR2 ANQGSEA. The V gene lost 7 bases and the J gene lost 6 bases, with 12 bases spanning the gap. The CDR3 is CSGLTSQTQYF. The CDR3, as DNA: TGCAGCGGACTGACGAGTCAGACCCAGTACTTC.

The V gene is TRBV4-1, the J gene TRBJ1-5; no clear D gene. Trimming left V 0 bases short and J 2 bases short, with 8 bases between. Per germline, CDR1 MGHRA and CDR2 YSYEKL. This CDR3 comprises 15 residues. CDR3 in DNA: TGCGCCAGCAGCCAAGATTTGCGGGGCAATCAGCCCCAGCATTTT. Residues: CASSQDLRGNQPQHF.

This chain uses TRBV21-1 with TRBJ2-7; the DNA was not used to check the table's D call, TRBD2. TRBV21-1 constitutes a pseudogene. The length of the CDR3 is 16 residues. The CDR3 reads CASRDWRGLAPYEQYF. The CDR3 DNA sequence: TGTGCCAGCAGGGACTGGCGAGGCCTAGCACCCTACGAGCAGTACTTC.

The CDR3 loop is CASSLDRDYGYTF. The CDR3 DNA follows: TGTGCCAGCAGCCTCGACAGGGACTATGGCTACACCTTC. This rearrangement joins TRBV28 to TRBJ1-2; TRBD1 agrees at 7 bases. The CDR3 spans 13 residues. V dropped 6 bases and J dropped 3; count of bases not matched to a gene: 4. The V gene's germline CDR1 is MDHEN and CDR2 SYDVKM.

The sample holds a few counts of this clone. The chain's CDR3 is CASSPWGSLNTEAFF. The DNA for the CDR3 is TGTGCCAGTAGTCCCTGGGGCTCTCTGAACACTGAAGCTTTCTTT. This chain links TRBV19 with TRBJ1-1, with a possible D match to TRBD1 (5 bases). Trimming removed 5 bases at V and 0 bases at J, with 13 bases between. Germline V CDR1 and CDR2: LNHDA, SQIVND (reference sequence). The CDR3 totals 15 residues. Looking up the rest from reference TRBV19 and TRBJ1-1 gives the full variable domain: DGGITQSPKYLFRKEGQNVTLSCEQNLNHDAMYWYRQDPGQGLRLIYYSQIVNDFQKGDIAEGYSVSREKKESFPLTVTSAQKNPTAFYLCASSPWGSLNTEAFFGQGTRLTVV.

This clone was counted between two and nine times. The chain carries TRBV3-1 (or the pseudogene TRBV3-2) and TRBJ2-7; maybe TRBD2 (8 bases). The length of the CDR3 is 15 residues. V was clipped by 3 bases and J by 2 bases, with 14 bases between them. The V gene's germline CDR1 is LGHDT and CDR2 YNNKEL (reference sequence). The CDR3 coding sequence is TGTGCCAGCAGCCATAGGGGGCGGGAGGCCTACGAGCAGTACTTC. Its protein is CASSHRGREAYEQYF.

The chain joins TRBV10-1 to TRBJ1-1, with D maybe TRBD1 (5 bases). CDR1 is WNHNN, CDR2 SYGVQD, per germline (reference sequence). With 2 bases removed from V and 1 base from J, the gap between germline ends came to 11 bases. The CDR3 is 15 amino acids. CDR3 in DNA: TGCGCCAGCAGTGAGATCCACAGGAAGAACACTGAAGCTTTCTTT. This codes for CASSEIHRKNTEAFF.

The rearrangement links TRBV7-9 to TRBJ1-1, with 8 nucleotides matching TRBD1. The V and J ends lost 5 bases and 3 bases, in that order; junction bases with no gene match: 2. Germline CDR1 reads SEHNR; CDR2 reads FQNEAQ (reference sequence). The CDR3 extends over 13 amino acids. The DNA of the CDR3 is TGTGCCAGCAGCATACAGGGGGACACTGAAGCTTTCTTT. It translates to CASSIQGDTEAFF.